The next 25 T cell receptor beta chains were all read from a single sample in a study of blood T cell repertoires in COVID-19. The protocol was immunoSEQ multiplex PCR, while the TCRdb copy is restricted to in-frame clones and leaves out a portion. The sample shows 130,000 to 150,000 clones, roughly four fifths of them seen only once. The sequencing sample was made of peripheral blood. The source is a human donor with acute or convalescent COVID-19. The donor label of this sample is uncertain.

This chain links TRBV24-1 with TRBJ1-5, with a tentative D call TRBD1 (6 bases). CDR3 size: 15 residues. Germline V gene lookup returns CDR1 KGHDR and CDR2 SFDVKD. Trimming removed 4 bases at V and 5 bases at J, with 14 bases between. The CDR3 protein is CATSEGALRDQPQHF. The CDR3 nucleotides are TGTGCCACCAGTGAGGGGGCTTTACGGGATCAGCCCCAGCATTTT.

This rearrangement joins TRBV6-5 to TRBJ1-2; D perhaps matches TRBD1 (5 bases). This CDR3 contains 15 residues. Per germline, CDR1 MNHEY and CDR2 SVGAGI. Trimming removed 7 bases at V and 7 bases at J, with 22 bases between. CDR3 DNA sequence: TGTGCCAGCATATCAACCCTGGCAGGGATGGGTGGCTACACCTTC. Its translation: CASISTLAGMGGYTF.

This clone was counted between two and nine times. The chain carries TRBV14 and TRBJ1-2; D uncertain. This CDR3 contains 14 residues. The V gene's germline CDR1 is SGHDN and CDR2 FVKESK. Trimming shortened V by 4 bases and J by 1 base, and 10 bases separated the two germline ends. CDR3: CASSPQRDNYGYTF. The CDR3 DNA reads TGTGCCAGCAGCCCCCAGCGGGATAACTATGGCTACACCTTC.

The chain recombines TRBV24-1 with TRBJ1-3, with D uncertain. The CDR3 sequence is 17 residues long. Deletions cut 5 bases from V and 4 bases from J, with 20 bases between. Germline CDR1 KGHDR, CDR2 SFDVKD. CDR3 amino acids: CATSVSVHRSIGNTIYF. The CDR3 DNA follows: TGTGCCACCAGTGTCTCGGTCCACCGGTCGATCGGAAACACCATATATTTT.

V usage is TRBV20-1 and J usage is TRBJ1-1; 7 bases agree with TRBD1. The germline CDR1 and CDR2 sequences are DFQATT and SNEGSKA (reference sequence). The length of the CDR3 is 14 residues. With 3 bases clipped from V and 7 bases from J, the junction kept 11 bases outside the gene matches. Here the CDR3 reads CSASSQGGAYEAFF. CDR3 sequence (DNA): TGCAGTGCTAGTTCCCAGGGGGGAGCTTATGAAGCTTTCTTT.

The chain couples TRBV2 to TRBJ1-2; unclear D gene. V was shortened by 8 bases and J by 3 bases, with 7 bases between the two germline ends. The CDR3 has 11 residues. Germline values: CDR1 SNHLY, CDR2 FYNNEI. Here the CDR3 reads CASGRDYGYTF. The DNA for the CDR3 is TGTGCCAGCGGCCGGGACTATGGCTACACCTTC. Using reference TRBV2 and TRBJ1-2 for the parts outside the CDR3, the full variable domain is EPEVTQTPSHQVTQMGQEVILRCVPISNHLYFYWYRQILGQKVEFLVSFYNNEISEKSEIFDDQFSVERPDGSNFTLKIRSTKLEDSAMYFCASGRDYGYTFGSGTRLTVV.

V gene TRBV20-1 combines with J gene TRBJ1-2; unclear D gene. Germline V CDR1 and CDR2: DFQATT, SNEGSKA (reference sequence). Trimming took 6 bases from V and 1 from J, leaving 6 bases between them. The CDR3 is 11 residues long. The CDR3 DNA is TGCAGTGCGAACAGTAACTATGGCTACACCTTC. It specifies CSANSNYGYTF.

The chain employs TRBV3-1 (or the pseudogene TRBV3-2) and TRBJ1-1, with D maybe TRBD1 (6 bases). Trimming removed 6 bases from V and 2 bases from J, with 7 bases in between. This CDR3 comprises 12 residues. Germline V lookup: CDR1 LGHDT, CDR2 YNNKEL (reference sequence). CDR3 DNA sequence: TGTGCCAGCAGAGGGGGAAACACTGAAGCTTTCTTT. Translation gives CASRGGNTEAFF.

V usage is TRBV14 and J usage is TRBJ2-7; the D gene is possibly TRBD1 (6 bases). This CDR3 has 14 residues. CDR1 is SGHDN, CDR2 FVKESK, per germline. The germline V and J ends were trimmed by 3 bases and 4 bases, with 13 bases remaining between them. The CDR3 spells CASSQAGTPYEQYF. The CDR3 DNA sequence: TGTGCCAGCAGCCAGGCCGGGACACCTTACGAGCAGTACTTC. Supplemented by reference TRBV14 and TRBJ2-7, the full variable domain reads EAGVTQFPSHSVIEKGQTVTLRCDPISGHDNLYWYRRVMGKEIKFLLHFVKESKQDESGMPNNRFLAERTGGTYSTLKVQPAELEDSGVYFCASSQAGTPYEQYFGPGTRLTVT.

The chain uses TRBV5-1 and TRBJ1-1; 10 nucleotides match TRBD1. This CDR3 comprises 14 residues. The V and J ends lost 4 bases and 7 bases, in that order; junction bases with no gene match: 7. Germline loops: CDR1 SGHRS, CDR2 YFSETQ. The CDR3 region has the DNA TGCGCCAGCAGCCCGGGACAGGGGAGGAATGAAGCTTTCTTT. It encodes CASSPGQGRNEAFF.

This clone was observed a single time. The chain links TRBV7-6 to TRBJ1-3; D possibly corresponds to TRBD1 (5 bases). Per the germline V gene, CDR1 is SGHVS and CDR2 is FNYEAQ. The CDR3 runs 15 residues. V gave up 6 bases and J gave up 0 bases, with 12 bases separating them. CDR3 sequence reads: CASRRDSTSGNTIYF. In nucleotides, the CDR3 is TGTGCCAGCAGACGGGACTCGACCTCTGGAAACACCATATATTTT.

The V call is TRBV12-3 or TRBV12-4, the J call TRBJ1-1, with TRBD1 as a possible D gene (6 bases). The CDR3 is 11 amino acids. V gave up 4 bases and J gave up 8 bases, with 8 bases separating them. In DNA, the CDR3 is TGTGCCAGCAGTTCAGGGGAAGAAGCTTTCTTT. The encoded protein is CASSSGEEAFF.

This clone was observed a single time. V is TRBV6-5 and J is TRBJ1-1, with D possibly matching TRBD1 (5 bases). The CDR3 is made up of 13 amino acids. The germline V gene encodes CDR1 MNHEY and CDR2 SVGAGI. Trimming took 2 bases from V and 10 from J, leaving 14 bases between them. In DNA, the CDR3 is TGTGCCAGCAGTTACGCCGGGGGGTTTGGAGCTTTCTTT. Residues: CASSYAGGFGAFF.

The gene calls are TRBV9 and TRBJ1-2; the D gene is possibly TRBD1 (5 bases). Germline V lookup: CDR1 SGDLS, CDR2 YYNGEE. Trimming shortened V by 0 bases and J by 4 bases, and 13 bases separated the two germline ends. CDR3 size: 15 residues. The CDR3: CASSVEDGATYGYTF. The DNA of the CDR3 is TGTGCCAGCAGCGTAGAGGATGGGGCCACCTATGGCTACACCTTC.

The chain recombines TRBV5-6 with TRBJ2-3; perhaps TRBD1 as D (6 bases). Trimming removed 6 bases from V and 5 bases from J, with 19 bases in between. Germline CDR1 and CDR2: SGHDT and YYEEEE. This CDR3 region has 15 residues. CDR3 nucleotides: TGTGCCAGCATCCTCGGACAGAATCGGGGAGATACGCAGTATTTT. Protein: CASILGQNRGDTQYF.

In DNA, the CDR3 is TGCGCCAGCAGCCAAGGAGGGGGGAGGGACTATGGCTACACCTTC. Amino acids: CASSQGGGRDYGYTF. The V call is TRBV4-1, the J call TRBJ1-2; D may be TRBD1 (6 bases). Germline values: CDR1 MGHRA, CDR2 YSYEKL. V shed 1 base and J shed 3 bases, with 12 bases lying between them. The CDR3 sequence is 15 residues long.

CDR3 DNA sequence: TGTGCCACCAGTGCGGGTCTAGCGGCTAGCACAGATACGCAGTATTTT. This gives the protein CATSAGLAASTDTQYF. The chain couples TRBV24-1 to TRBJ2-3; 7 positions agree with TRBD2. Germline V gene data show CDR1 as KGHDR and CDR2 as SFDVKD. Trimming at V came to 5 bases and at J to 0 bases, leaving 7 bases not matched to a gene. The CDR3 spans 16 residues.

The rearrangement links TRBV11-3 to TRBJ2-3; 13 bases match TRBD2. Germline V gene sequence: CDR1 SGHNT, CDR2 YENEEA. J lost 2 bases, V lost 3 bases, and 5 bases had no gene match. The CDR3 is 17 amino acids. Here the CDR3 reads CASSLETSGGYTDTQYF. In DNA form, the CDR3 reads TGTGCCAGCAGCTTGGAGACTAGCGGGGGGTACACAGATACGCAGTATTTT.

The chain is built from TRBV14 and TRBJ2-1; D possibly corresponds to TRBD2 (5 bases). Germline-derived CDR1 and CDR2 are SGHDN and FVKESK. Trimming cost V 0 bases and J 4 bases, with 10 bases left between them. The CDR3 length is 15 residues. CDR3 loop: CASSQDQGLYNEQFF. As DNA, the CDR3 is TGTGCCAGCAGCCAAGATCAAGGACTGTACAATGAGCAGTTCTTC.

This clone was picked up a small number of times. CDR3 protein: CASSSTDDEQFF. CDR3 DNA: TGTGCCAGCAGCTCAACAGACGATGAGCAGTTCTTC. This chain uses TRBV5-5 with TRBJ2-1; no definite D call. CDR3 length equals 12 residues. Germline assignment: CDR1 SGHKS and CDR2 YYEKEE (reference sequence). Between the trimmed V and J ends, which lost 3 bases and 8 bases, there was a span of 9 bases.

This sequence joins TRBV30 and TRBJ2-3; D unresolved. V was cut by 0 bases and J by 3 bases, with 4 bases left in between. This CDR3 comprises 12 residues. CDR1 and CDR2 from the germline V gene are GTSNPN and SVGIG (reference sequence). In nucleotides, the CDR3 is TGTGCCTGGAGTGTTTTAACAGATACGCAGTATTTT. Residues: CAWSVLTDTQYF.

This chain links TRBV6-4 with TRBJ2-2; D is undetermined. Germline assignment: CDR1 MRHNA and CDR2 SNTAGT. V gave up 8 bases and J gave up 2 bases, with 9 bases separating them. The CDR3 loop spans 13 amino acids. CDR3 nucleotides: TGTGCCAGCCACGACAAAAACACCGGGGAGCTGTTTTTT. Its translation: CASHDKNTGELFF.

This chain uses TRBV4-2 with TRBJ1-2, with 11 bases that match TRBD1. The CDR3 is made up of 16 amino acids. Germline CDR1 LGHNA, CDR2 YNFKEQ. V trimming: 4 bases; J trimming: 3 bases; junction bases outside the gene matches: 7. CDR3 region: CASSRKSGQGDYGYTF. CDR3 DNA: TGTGCCAGCAGCCGGAAATCGGGACAGGGGGACTATGGCTACACCTTC.

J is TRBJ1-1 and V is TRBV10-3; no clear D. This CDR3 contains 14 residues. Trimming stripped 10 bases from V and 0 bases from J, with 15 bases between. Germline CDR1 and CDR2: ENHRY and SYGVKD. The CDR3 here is CATTTELMNTEAFF. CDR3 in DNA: TGTGCCACCACGACGGAACTAATGAACACTGAAGCTTTCTTT.

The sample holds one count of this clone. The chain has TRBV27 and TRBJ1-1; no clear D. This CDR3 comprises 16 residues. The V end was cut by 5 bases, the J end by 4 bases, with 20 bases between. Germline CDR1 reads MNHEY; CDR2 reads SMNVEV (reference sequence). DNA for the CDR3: TGTGCCAGCAGTCGCCCGCGGCCTGGCGGAGGCACTGAAGCTTTCTTT. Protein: CASSRPRPGGGTEAFF.